A single T cell receptor beta chain is shown here with its context. Its matching antigen is unknown. The V and J ends lost 2 bases and 6 bases respectively, with 7 bases between them. The CDR3 runs 13 residues. Germline CDR1 is KGHDR and CDR2 is SFDVKD. This sample is part of a study of T cell responses to AZD1222 COVID-19 vaccine. Overall study findings and caveats: The CD4 TCRs associated with vaccination extended across spike and predominated at 160-218 and 743-854. Clonal diversity was possibly underestimated; the donors were predominantly white British and more often female. Repertoire sampling happened only post peak T cell response. Targeting of unmutated variant regions was reportedly seen in nearly half of spike-specific TCRs.

Measured with immunoSEQ multiplex PCR; TCRdb has only the in-frame clones, and not every one. The table records more than 85,000 clones, about 94% of them present only once. This clonotype originated in an adult who received the AZD1222 COVID-19 vaccine. Material: peripheral blood, obtained 28 days after the second AZD1222 dose. The chain links TRBV24-1 to TRBJ2-1; tentatively, D is TRBD2 (5 bases). For the CDR3, the DNA is TGTGCCACCAGTGATTCGGGAACCAATGAGCAGTTCTTC. Its translation: CATSDSGTNEQFF.